This passage covers 9 T cell receptor beta chains from one sample sequenced in a study of T-cell memory formation after mild COVID-19. MiXCR was run by TCRdb on the 5' RACE reads, yielding one entry per CDR3 protein. The sample lists roughly 400,000 distinct CDR3 sequences, approximately 15% seen once, with roughly 21% in the top ten. Source material: PBMCs or a T cell subset sorted from them (not recorded which). The origin of the receptors is a man between 18 and 29 years old who had mild COVID-19 (a few samples of this study predate the infection). Cell type and time point are not known.

This sequence joins TRBV12-3 or TRBV12-4 and TRBJ2-1; TRBD1 matches at 10 bases. Losses at the gene ends were 2 bases for V and 7 bases for J; bases not matched to a gene: 5. This CDR3 is 15 amino acids long. The CDR3 region is CASSLYGTGENEQFF. As DNA, the CDR3 is TGTGCCAGCAGTTTATACGGGACAGGGGAGAATGAGCAGTTCTTC.

This chain joins TRBV9 and TRBJ1-1; no definite D call. CDR1 and CDR2 from the germline V gene are SGDLS and YYNGEE. Trimming removed 0 bases at V and 5 bases at J, with 8 bases between. CDR3 length equals 13 residues. DNA of the CDR3: TGTGCCAGCAGCGTAGGGGTAGGGACTGAAGCTTTCTTT. It translates to CASSVGVGTEAFF.

This clonotype appeared a few times. The chain links TRBV7-2 to TRBJ2-5; 11 nucleotides align to TRBD1. Trimming at V came to 5 bases and at J to 5 bases, leaving 10 bases not matched to a gene. CDR3 size: 16 residues. Germline lookup yields CDR1 SGHTA and CDR2 FQGNSA. In DNA, the CDR3 is TGTGCCAGCAGCAATCGGACAGGGGGCCTTGTGGAGACCCAGTACTTC. This gives the protein CASSNRTGGLVETQYF.

This clonotype was counted between two and nine times. This chain links TRBV29-1 with TRBJ2-1, with D maybe TRBD1 (6 bases). With 6 bases removed from V and 0 bases from J, the gap between germline ends came to 12 bases. CDR3 size: 14 residues. Germline V gives CDR1 SQVTM, CDR2 ANQGSEA. CDR3 amino acids: CSVRTESSYNEQFF. DNA for the CDR3: TGCAGCGTCAGGACAGAGAGCTCCTACAATGAGCAGTTCTTC.

The genes are TRBV7-8 and TRBJ2-3, with TRBD2 matching over 9 bases. Germline CDR1 SGHVS, CDR2 FQNEAQ. The CDR3 contains 13 residues. The J segment lost 10 bases and the V segment lost 3 bases, leaving 5 bases of the junction unmatched. The CDR3 loop reads CASSFLSGGAQYF. CDR3 coding DNA: TGTGCCAGCAGCTTCCTTAGCGGGGGAGCGCAGTATTTT.

The table lists this clonotype with a few counts. The V gene is TRBV6-5, the J gene TRBJ2-5; a weak D match, TRBD2 (6 bases). This CDR3 has 14 residues. CDR1 is MNHEY, CDR2 SVGAGI, per germline. V was shortened by 3 bases and J by 5 bases, with 13 bases between the two germline ends. The chain's CDR3 is CASSYVRGRETQYF. The CDR3 region has the DNA TGTGCCAGCAGTTATGTACGGGGGAGGGAGACCCAGTACTTC.

This clonotype was picked up a small number of times. The rearrangement uses TRBV5-5 and TRBJ1-2; no firm D call. Trimming left V 4 bases short and J 2 bases short, with 9 bases between. The CDR3 spans 13 residues. Germline-derived CDR1 and CDR2 are SGHKS and YYEKEE (reference sequence). CDR3 residues: CASSADVNYGYTF. The CDR3 DNA is TGTGCCAGCAGCGCGGACGTAAACTATGGCTACACCTTC.

This clonotype has a count of ten or more. The V call is TRBV7-9, the J call TRBJ2-3; D not certain. The ends were cut back, 5 bases at V and 5 bases at J, with 8 bases in the middle. Germline V gene sequence: CDR1 SEHNR, CDR2 FQNEAQ (reference sequence). The CDR3 runs 12 residues. The CDR3 nucleotides are TGTGCCAGCAGCGAGGTAGGAGATACGCAGTATTTT. It is translated as CASSEVGDTQYF.

This clonotype appeared a few times. The chain employs TRBV3-1 and TRBJ2-7, with D uncertain. V was pared by 2 bases and J by 3 bases, with 14 bases between. The CDR3 covers 15 residues. Germline V gene data show CDR1 as LGHDT and CDR2 as YNNKEL (reference sequence). In DNA form, the CDR3 reads TGTGCCAGCAGCCAAACCCCCGGCCCGCTCTACGAGCAGTACTTC. Translation gives CASSQTPGPLYEQYF.